Following are 11 T cell receptor beta chains from one sample sequenced in a study of early T cells in non-severe SARS-CoV-2 infection. One entry per CDR3 protein results from TCRdb running MiXCR on the 5' RACE reads. The repertoire holds 70,000 or so distinct CDR3 sequences, with approximately 12% as singletons. Input material: whole blood. These receptors originate from an adult who was a healthcare worker with PCR-confirmed SARS-CoV-2 infection or an uninfected control (not recorded which).

The chain employs TRBV20-1 and TRBJ2-1, with D perhaps given as TRBD1 or TRBD2 (8 bases each). The CDR3 has 21 amino acids. CDR1 is DFQATT and CDR2 is SNEGSKA in the germline V gene (reference sequence). V lost 6 bases and J 0 bases, leaving 33 bases between the germline ends. The CDR3 coding sequence is TGCAGTGCCACACGCCCCCGAGGACAGGGCCAGAGCGGGAGCTCCTACAATGAGCAGTTCTTC. Its protein product is CSATRPRGQGQSGSSYNEQFF.

This clonotype was seen at least ten times. V and J are TRBV12-3 or TRBV12-4 and TRBJ2-3; D unresolved. This CDR3 region has 14 residues. V shed 6 bases and J shed 3 bases, with 13 bases lying between them. The CDR3 loop is CASSPGLRTDTQYF. The CDR3 DNA follows: TGTGCCAGCAGCCCGGGCCTCAGGACAGATACGCAGTATTTT.

This clonotype was recorded at least ten times. The J gene is TRBJ2-1, the V gene TRBV27, with D possibly being TRBD1 (5 bases). From germline, CDR1 is MNHEY and CDR2 SMNVEV (reference sequence). There are 15 residues in the CDR3. V was shortened by 8 bases and J by 6 bases, with 20 bases between the two germline ends. Here the CDR3 reads CASRLVRDTLNEQFF. DNA of the CDR3: TGTGCCAGCCGCTTAGTCAGGGATACTCTCAATGAGCAGTTCTTC.

This clonotype has a count of ten or more. This chain connects TRBV30 to TRBJ2-6, with TRBD2 identical over 8 bases. CDR3 length equals 14 residues. Trimming took 4 bases from V and 4 from J; bases not matched to a gene: 3. Germline V gene lookup returns CDR1 GTSNPN and CDR2 SVGIG (reference sequence). The DNA of the CDR3 is TGTGCCTGGACGGGGGGGACAGGGGCCAACGTCCTGACTTTC. Its translation is CAWTGGTGANVLTF.

This clonotype was detected only a few times. V usage is TRBV28 and J usage is TRBJ2-7; TRBD1 matches 11 bases. V was pared by 7 bases and J by 2 bases, with 7 bases of the junction left unmatched. From germline, CDR1 is MDHEN and CDR2 SYDVKM. The CDR3 runs to 15 residues. CDR3 bases: TGTGCCAGCACCCTACGGGACAGGGGGACCTACGAGCAGTACTTC. Translation gives CASTLRDRGTYEQYF.

In its sample, this clonotype was seen many times. The chain joins TRBV28 to TRBJ2-3; 11 bases fit TRBD2. Germline lookup yields CDR1 MDHEN and CDR2 SYDVKM. This CDR3 contains 16 residues. V shed 2 bases, J shed 1 base, and the junction held 2 bases outside the gene matches. The CDR3 sequence is CASSLKTSGGTDTQYF. CDR3 bases: TGTGCCAGCAGTTTAAAGACTAGCGGGGGCACAGATACGCAGTATTTT.

This clonotype has at least ten counts. The chain combines TRBV6-6 with TRBJ1-2; 8 nucleotides align to TRBD1. CDR3 length: 14 amino acids. The J segment lost 0 bases and the V segment lost 5 bases, leaving 2 bases of the junction unmatched. Per the germline V gene, CDR1 is MNHNY and CDR2 is SVGAGI (reference sequence). In nucleotides, the CDR3 is TGTGCCAGCAGTCCGACAGGGGCTAACTATGGCTACACCTTC. The encoded protein is CASSPTGANYGYTF.

The chain links TRBV20-1 to TRBJ1-1; unclear D gene. CDR3 length equals 11 residues. Looked up from germline, CDR1 is DFQATT and CDR2 is SNEGSKA (reference sequence). V shed 3 bases and J shed 10 bases, with 12 bases lying between them. The CDR3: CSASGGAGAFF. For the CDR3, the DNA is TGCAGTGCTAGTGGCGGAGCGGGAGCTTTCTTT.

This clonotype was counted many times. The V gene is TRBV7-9, the J gene TRBJ2-2, with 8 nucleotides matching TRBD1. This CDR3 spans 14 amino acids. CDR1 is SEHNR and CDR2 is FQNEAQ in the germline V gene (reference sequence). V shed 6 bases and J 2 bases; nucleotides not matched to a gene: 2. This CDR3 reads CASRGQENTGELFF. In DNA, the CDR3 is TGTGCCAGCAGGGGACAGGAAAACACCGGGGAGCTGTTTTTT. Using reference TRBV7-9 and TRBJ2-2 for the parts outside the CDR3, the full variable domain is DTGVSQNPRHKITKRGQNVTFRCDPISEHNRLYWYRQTLGQGPEFLTYFQNEAQLEKSRLLSDRFSAERPKGSFSTLEIQRTEQGDSAMYLCASRGQENTGELFFGEGSRLTVL.

This clonotype was recorded many times. The rearrangement uses TRBV9 and TRBJ2-7; 8 bases are a match to TRBD1. Unmatched junction bases numbered 10, after V lost 4 bases and J lost 4 bases. This CDR3 contains 15 residues. The germline gives CDR1 SGDLS, CDR2 YYNGEE. The CDR3 DNA sequence: TGTGCCAGCAGCCAACATCCGGGACAGGCGTACGAGCAGTACTTC. This encodes CASSQHPGQAYEQYF.

There are many counts of this clonotype. The chain employs TRBV20-1 and TRBJ2-4, with D tentatively TRBD2 (5 bases). V was cut by 4 bases and J by 3 bases, with 10 bases left in between. The germline V gene encodes CDR1 DFQATT and CDR2 SNEGSKA (reference sequence). The CDR3 extends over 13 amino acids. CDR3 in amino acids: CSAKEESKNIQYF. The CDR3 coding sequence is TGCAGTGCTAAGGAGGAGAGCAAAAACATTCAGTACTTC.